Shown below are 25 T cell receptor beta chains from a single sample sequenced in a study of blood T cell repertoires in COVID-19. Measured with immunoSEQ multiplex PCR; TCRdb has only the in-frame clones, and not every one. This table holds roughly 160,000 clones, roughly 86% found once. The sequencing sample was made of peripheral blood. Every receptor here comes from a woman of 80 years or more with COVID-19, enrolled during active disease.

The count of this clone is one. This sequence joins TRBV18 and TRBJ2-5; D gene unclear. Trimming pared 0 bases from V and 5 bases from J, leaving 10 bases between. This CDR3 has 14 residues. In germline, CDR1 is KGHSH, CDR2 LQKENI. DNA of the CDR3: TGTGCCAGCTCACCACCGATTAGCCTTGAGACCCAGTACTTC. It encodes CASSPPISLETQYF. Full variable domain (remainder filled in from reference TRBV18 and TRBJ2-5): NAGVMQNPRHLVRRRGQEARLRCSPMKGHSHVYWYRQLPEEGLKFMVYLQKENIIDESGMPKERFSAEFPKEGPSILRIQQVVRGDSAAYFCASSPPISLETQYFGPGTRLLVL.

The CDR3 protein is CASVRQFSGANVLTF. The CDR3 DNA sequence: TGTGCCAGCGTGCGACAGTTCTCTGGGGCCAACGTCCTGACTTTC. The chain joins TRBV2 to TRBJ2-6; a weak D match, TRBD1 (5 bases). Germline V gene lookup returns CDR1 SNHLY and CDR2 FYNNEI. The CDR3 is 15 residues long. The V gene lost 8 bases and the J gene lost 0 bases, with 11 bases spanning the gap.

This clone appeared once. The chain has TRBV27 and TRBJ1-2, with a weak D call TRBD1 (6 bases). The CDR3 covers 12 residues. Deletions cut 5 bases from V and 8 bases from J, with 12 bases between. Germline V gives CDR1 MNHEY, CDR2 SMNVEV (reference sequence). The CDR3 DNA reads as TGTGCCAGCAGTCCCTCGGGGGGCGGCTACACCTTC. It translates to CASSPSGGGYTF.

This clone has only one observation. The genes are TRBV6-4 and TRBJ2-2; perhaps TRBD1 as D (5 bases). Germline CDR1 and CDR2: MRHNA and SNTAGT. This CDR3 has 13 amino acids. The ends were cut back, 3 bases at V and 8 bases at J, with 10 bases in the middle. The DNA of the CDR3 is TGTGCCAGCAGTGAACCAGCAGGGGGGGAGCTGTTTTTT. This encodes CASSEPAGGELFF.

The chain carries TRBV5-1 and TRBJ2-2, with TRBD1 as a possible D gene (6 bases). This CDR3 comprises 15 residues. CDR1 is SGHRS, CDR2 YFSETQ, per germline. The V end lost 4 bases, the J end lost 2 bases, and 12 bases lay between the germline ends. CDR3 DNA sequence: TGCGCCAGCAGCACTGGACAGACCAACACCGGGGAGCTGTTTTTT. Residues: CASSTGQTNTGELFF.

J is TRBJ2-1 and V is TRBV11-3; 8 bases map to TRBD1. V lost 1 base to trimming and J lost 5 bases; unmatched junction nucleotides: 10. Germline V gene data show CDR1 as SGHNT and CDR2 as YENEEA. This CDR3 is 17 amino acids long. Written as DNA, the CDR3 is TGTGCCAGCAGCTTAGGAGAGGGGACAGGAGGGGACAATGAGCAGTTCTTC. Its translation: CASSLGEGTGGDNEQFF. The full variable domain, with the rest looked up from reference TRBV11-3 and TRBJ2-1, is EAGVVQSPRYKIIEKKQPVAFWCNPISGHNTLYWYLQNLGQGPELLIRYENEEAVDDSQLPKDRFSAERLKGVDSTLKIQPAELGDSAVYLCASSLGEGTGGDNEQFFGPGTRLTVL.

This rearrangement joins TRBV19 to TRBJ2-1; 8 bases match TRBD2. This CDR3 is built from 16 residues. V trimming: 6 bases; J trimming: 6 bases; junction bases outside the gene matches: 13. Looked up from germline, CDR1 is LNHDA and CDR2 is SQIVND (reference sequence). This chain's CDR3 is CASSPPSGSLINEQFF. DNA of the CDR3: TGTGCCAGTAGCCCGCCGAGCGGGAGTCTAATCAATGAGCAGTTCTTC.

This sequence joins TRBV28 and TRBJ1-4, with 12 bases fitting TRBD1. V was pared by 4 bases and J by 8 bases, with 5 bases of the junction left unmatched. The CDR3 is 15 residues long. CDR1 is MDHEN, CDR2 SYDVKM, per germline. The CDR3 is CASSSGQGALEKLFF. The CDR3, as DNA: TGTGCCAGCAGTTCGGGACAGGGGGCGTTGGAAAAACTGTTTTTT.

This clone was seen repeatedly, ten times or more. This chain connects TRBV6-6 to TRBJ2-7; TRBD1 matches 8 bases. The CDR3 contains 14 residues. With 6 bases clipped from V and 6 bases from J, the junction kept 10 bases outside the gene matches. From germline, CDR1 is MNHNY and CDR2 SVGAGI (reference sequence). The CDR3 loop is CASRESKTGVEQYF. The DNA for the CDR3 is TGTGCCAGCAGGGAATCGAAGACAGGGGTCGAGCAGTACTTC.

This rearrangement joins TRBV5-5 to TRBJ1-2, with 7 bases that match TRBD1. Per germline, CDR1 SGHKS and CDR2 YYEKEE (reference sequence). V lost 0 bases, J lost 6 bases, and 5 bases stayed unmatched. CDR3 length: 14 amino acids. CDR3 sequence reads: CASSLVGTVNGYTF. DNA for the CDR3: TGTGCCAGCAGCTTGGTGGGGACAGTTAATGGCTACACCTTC.

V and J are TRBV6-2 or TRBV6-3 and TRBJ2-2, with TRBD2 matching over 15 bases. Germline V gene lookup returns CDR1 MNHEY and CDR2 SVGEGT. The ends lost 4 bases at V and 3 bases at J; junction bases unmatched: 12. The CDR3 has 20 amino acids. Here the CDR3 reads CASSSDRGLAGGSDTGELFF. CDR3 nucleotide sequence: TGTGCCAGCAGTTCCGACAGGGGACTAGCGGGAGGTTCGGACACCGGGGAGCTGTTTTTT.

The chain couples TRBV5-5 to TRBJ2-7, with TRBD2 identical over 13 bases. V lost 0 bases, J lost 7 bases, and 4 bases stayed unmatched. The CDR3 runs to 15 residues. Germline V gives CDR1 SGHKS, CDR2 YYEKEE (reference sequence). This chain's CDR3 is CASSLGGTSGAEQYF. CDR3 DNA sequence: TGTGCCAGCAGCTTGGGGGGGACTAGCGGGGCTGAGCAGTACTTC. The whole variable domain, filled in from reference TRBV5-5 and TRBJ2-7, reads DAGVTQSPTHLIKTRGQQVTLRCSPISGHKSVSWYQQVLGQGPQFIFQYYEKEERGRGNFPDRFSARQFPNYSSELNVNALLLGDSALYLCASSLGGTSGAEQYFGPGTRLTVT.

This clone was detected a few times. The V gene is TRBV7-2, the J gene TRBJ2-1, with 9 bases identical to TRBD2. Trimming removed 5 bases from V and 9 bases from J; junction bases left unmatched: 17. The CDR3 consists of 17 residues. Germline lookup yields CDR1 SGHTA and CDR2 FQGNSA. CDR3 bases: TGTGCCAGCAGCCCCGGGGCTGGCGGGAGGGCCTATAGTGAGCAGTTCTTC. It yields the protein CASSPGAGGRAYSEQFF.

CDR3: CASSEGTGYNSPLHF. The DNA for the CDR3 is TGTGCCAGCAGTGAGGGGACAGGCTATAATTCACCCCTCCACTTT. This rearrangement joins TRBV2 to TRBJ1-6; 8 nucleotides match TRBD1. Germline V CDR1 and CDR2: SNHLY, FYNNEI. Unmatched junction bases numbered 1, after V lost 3 bases and J lost 3 bases. The CDR3 has 15 amino acids. Supplemented by reference TRBV2 and TRBJ1-6, the full variable domain reads EPEVTQTPSHQVTQMGQEVILRCVPISNHLYFYWYRQILGQKVEFLVSFYNNEISEKSEIFDDQFSVERPDGSNFTLKIRSTKLEDSAMYFCASSEGTGYNSPLHFGNGTRLTVT.

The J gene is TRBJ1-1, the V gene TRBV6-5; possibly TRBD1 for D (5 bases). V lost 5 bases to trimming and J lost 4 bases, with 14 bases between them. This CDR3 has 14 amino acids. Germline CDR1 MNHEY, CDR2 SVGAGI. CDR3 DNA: TGTGCCAGCAGTCAGACAGAGGCGAGCACTGAAGCTTTCTTT. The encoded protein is CASSQTEASTEAFF.

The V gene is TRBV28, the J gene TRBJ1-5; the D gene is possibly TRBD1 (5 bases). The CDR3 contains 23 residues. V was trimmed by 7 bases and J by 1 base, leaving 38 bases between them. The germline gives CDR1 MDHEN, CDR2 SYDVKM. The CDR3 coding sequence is TGTGCCAGCACCGACAGTTCCAGCTCCTTGCCAGCAGTTTTTGGTTCCAGCAATCAGCCCCAGCATTTT. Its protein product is CASTDSSSSLPAVFGSSNQPQHF.

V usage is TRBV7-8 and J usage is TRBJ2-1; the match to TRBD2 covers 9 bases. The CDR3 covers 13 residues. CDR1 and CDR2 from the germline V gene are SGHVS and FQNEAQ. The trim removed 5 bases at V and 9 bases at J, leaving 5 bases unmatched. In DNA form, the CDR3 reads TGTGCCAGCAGCAGGGGACTAGCTCCTGAGCAGTTCTTC. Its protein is CASSRGLAPEQFF.

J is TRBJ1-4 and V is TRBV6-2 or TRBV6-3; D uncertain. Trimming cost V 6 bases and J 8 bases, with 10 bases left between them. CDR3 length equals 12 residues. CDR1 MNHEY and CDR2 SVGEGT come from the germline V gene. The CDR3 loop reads CASSTAGEKLFF. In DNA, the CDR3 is TGTGCCAGCAGCACAGCGGGGGAAAAACTGTTTTTT.

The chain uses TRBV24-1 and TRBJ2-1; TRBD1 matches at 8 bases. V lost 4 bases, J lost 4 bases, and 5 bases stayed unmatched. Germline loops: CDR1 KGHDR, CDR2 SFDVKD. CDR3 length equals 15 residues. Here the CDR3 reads CATSEGGQGYNEQFF. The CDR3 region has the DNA TGTGCCACCAGTGAGGGAGGACAGGGTTACAATGAGCAGTTCTTC.

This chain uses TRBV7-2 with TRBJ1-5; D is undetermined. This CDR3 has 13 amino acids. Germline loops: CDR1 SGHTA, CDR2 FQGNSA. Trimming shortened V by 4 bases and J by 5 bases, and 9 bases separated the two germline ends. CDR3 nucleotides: TGTGCCAGCAGCTCGGGATGGTATCAGCCCCAGCATTTT. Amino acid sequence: CASSSGWYQPQHF.

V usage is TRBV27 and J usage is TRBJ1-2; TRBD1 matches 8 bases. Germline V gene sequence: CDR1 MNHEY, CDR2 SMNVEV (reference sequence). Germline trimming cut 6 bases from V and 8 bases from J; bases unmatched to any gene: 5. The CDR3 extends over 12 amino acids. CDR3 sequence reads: CASRTGAGGYTF. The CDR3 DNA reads TGTGCCAGCAGGACAGGGGCCGGGGGCTACACCTTC.

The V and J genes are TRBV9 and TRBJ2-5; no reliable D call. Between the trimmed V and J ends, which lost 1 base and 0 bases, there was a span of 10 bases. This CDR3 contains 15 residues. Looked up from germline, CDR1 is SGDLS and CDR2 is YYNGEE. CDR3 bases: TGTGCCAGCAGCGTAAGCGCCGGTTACCAAGAGACCCAGTACTTC. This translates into CASSVSAGYQETQYF.

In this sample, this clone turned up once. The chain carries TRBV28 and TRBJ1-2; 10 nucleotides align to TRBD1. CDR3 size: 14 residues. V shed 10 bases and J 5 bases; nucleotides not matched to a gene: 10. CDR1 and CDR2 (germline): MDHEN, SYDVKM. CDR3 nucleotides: TGTGCCATCCCGGACAGGGGGGACCGATATGGCTACACCTTC. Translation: CAIPDRGDRYGYTF.

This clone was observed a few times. This CDR3 is CASSPRQGARRNEQFF. In DNA form, the CDR3 reads TGTGCCAGCAGCCCCCGGCAGGGGGCAAGGAGGAATGAGCAGTTCTTC. V and J are TRBV19 and TRBJ2-1, with TRBD1 matching 8 bases. The CDR3 covers 16 residues. The V and J ends lost 9 bases and 7 bases, in that order; junction bases with no gene match: 17. The V gene's germline CDR1 is LNHDA and CDR2 SQIVND (reference sequence). Together with reference TRBV19 and TRBJ2-1, the CDR3 gives the full variable domain: DGGITQSPKYLFRKEGQNVTLSCEQNLNHDAMYWYRQDPGQGLRLIYYSQIVNDFQKGDIAEGYSVSREKKESFPLTVTSAQKNPTAFYLCASSPRQGARRNEQFFGPGTRLTVL.

The CDR3 is CASSLGTSGEQFF. Written as DNA, the CDR3 is TGTGCCAGCAGCCTCGGGACTAGCGGTGAGCAGTTCTTC. This chain joins TRBV11-2 and TRBJ2-1, with 11 bases that match TRBD2. The CDR3 covers 13 residues. After removal of 5 bases from V and 9 bases from J, the junction contained 3 bases not matched to a gene. The germline V gene has CDR1 SGHAT and CDR2 FQNNGV.